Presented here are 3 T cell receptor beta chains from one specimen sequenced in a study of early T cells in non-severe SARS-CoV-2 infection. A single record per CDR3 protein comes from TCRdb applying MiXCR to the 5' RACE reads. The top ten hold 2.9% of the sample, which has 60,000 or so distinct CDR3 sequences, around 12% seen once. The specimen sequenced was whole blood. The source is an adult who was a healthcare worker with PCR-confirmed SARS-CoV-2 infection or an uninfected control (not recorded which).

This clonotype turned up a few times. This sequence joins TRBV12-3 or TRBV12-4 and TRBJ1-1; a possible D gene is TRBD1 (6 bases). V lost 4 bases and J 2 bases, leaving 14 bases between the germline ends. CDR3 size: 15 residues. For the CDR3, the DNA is TGTGCCAGCAGTTCAGGGGTTAGGGCAAACACTGAAGCTTTCTTT. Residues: CASSSGVRANTEAFF.

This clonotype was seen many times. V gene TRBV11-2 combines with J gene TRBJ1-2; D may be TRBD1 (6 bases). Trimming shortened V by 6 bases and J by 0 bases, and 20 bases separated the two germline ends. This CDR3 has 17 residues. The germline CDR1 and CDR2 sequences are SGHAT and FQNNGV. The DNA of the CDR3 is TGTGCCAGCAGACTTGGAAGTGGACGGGGGCCTAACTATGGCTACACCTTC. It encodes CASRLGSGRGPNYGYTF.

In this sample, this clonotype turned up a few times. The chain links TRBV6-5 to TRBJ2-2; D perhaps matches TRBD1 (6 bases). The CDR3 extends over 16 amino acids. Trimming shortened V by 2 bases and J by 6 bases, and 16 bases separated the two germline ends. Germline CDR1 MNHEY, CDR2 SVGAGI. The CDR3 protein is CASSYGSDRTAGELFF. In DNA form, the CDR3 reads TGTGCCAGCAGTTACGGATCTGACAGGACGGCCGGGGAGCTGTTTTTT.